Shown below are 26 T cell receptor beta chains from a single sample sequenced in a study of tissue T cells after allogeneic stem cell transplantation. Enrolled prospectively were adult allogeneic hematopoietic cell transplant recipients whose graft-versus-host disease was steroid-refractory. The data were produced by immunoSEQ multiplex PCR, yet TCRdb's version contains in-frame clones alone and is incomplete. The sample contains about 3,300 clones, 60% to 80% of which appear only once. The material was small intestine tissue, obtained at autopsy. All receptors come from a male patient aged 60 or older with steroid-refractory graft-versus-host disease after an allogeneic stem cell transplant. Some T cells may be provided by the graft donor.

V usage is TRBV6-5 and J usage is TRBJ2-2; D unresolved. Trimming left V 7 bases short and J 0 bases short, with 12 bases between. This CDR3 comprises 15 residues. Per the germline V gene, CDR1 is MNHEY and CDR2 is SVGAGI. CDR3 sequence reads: CASKFDRANTGELFF. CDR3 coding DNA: TGTGCCAGCAAGTTCGACCGAGCGAACACCGGGGAGCTGTTTTTT.

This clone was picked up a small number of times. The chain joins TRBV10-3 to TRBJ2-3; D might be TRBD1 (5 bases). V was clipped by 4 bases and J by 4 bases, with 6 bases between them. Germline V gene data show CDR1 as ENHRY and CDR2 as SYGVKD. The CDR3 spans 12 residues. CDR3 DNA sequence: TGTGCCATCAGTGGGGGCCCAGATACGCAGTATTTT. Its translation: CAISGGPDTQYF.

CDR3 DNA: TGTGCCAGCAGTTATCGGCGGAGTAATTCACCCCTCCACTTT. Translated, it gives CASSYRRSNSPLHF. The chain uses TRBV6-5 and TRBJ1-6; D not resolved. The germline V gene encodes CDR1 MNHEY and CDR2 SVGAGI. The CDR3 is made up of 14 amino acids. The V end was cut by 3 bases, the J end by 6 bases, with 9 bases between.

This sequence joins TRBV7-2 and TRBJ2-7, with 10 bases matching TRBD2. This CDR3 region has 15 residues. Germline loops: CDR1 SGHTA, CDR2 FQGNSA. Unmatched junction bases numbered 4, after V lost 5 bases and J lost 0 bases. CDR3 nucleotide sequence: TGTGCCAGCAGCCGTAGCGGGGGGCACTCCTACGAGCAGTACTTC. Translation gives CASSRSGGHSYEQYF.

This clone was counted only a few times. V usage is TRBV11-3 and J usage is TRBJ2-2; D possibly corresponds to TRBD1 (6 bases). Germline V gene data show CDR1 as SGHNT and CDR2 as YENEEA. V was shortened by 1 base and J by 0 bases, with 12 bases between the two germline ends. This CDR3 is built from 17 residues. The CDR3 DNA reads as TGTGCCAGCAGCTTAGGTCTCCAGGGGCCGAACACCGGGGAGCTGTTTTTT. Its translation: CASSLGLQGPNTGELFF.

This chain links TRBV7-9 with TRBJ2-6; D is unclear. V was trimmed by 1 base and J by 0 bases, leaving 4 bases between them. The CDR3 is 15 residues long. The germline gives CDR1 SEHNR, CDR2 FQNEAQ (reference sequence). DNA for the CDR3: TGTGCCAGCAGCTTAGTTCCCTCTGGGGCCAACGTCCTGACTTTC. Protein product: CASSLVPSGANVLTF.

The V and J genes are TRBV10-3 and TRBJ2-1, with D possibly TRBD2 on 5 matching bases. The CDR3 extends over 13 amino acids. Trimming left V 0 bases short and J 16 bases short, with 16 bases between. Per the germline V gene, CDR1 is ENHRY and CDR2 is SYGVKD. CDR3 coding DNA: TGTGCCATCAGTGAGTCGATGGCGGGTCCTGTATTCTTC. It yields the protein CAISESMAGPVFF.

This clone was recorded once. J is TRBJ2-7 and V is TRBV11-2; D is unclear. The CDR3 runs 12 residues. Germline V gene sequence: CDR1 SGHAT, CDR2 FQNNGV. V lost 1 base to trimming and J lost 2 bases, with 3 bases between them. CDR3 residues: CASSLVPYEQYF. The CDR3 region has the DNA TGTGCCAGCAGCTTAGTACCCTACGAGCAGTACTTC.

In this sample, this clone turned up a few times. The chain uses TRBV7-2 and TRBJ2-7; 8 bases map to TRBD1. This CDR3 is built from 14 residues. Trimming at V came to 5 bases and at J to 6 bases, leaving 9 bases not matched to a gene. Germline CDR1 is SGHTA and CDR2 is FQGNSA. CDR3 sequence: CASSMDRERSEQYF. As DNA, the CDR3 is TGTGCCAGCAGCATGGACAGGGAAAGGAGCGAGCAGTACTTC.

CDR3 sequence (DNA): TGTGCCAGCAGTGAAAAGGGGACGACAGAATATAGCAATCAGCCCCAGCATTTT. Its protein is CASSEKGTTEYSNQPQHF. The V and J genes are TRBV6-1 and TRBJ1-5, with D perhaps matching TRBD1 (5 bases). The CDR3 is 18 amino acids. V was trimmed by 2 bases and J by 0 bases, leaving 17 bases between them. Germline-derived CDR1 and CDR2 are MNHNS and SASEGT.

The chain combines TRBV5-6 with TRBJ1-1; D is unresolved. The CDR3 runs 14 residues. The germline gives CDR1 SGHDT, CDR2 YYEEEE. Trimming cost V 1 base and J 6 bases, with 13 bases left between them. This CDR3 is CASSLNSAWPEAFF. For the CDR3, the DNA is TGTGCCAGCAGCTTGAACTCAGCGTGGCCTGAAGCTTTCTTT.

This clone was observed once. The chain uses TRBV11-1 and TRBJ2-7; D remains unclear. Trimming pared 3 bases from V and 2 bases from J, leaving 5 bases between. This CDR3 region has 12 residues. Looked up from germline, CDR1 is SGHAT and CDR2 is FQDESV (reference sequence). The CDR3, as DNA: TGTGCCAGCAGCTTCGGAACCTACGAGCAGTACTTC. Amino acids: CASSFGTYEQYF. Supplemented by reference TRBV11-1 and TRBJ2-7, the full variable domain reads EAEVAQSPRYKITEKSQAVAFWCDPISGHATLYWYRQILGQGPELLVQFQDESVVDDSQLPKDRFSAERLKGVDSTLKIQPAELGDSAMYLCASSFGTYEQYFGPGTRLTVT.

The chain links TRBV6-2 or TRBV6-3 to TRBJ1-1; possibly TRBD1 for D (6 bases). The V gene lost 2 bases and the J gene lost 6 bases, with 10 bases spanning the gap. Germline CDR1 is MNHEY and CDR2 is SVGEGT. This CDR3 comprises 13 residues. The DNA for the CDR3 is TGTGCCAGCAGTTACGGGGGGCGGGCTGAAGCTTTCTTT. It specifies CASSYGGRAEAFF.

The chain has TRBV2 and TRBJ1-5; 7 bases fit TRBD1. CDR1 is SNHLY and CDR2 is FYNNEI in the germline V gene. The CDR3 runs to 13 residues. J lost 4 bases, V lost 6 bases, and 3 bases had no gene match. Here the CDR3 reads CASRVTGNQPQHF. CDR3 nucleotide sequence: TGTGCCAGCAGGGTGACAGGGAATCAGCCCCAGCATTTT.

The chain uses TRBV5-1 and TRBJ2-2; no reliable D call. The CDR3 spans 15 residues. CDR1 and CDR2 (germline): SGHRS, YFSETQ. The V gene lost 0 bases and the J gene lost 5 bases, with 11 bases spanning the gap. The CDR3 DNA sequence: TGCGCCAGCAGCTTGGGGACGTTCTATACCGGGGAGCTGTTTTTT. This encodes CASSLGTFYTGELFF. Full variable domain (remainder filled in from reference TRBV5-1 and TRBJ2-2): KAGVTQTPRYLIKTRGQQVTLSCSPISGHRSVSWYQQTPGQGLQFLFEYFSETQRNKGNFPGRFSGRQFSNSRSEMNVSTLELGDSALYLCASSLGTFYTGELFFGEGSRLTVL.

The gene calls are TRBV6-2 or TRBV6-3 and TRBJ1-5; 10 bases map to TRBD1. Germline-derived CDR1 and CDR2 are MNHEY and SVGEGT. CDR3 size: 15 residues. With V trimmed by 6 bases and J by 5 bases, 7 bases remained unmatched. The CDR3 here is CASSLSDRGYQPQHF. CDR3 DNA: TGTGCCAGCAGCCTCTCGGACAGGGGGTATCAGCCCCAGCATTTT.

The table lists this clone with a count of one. CDR3 coding DNA: TGCGCCAGCAGCTTGGGCGGGGGCTCTTCACCCCTCCACTTT. Translating it yields CASSLGGGSSPLHF. V usage is TRBV5-1 and J usage is TRBJ1-6; maybe TRBD1 (6 bases). The CDR3 has 14 amino acids. V was clipped by 0 bases and J by 9 bases, with 10 bases between them. CDR1 SGHRS and CDR2 YFSETQ come from the germline V gene.

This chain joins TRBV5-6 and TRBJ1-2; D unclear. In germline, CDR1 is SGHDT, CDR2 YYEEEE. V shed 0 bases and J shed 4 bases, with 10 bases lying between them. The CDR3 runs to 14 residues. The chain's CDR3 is CASSLEIGSYGYTF. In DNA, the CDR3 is TGTGCCAGCAGCTTGGAAATCGGTAGCTATGGCTACACCTTC.

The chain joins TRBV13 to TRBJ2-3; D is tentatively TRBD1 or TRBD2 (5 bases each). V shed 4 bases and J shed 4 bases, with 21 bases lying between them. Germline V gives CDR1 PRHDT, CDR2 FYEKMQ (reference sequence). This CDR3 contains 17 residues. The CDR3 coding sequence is TGTGCCAGCAGCTCAAAAACCGGGACCCAAGAAGCAGATACGCAGTATTTT. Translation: CASSSKTGTQEADTQYF.

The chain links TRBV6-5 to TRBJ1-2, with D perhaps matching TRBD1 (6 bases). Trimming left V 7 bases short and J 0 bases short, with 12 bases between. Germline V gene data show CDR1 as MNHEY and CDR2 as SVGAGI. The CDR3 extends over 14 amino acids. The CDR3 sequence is CASTRTASNYGYTF. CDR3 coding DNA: TGTGCCAGCACTAGGACAGCCTCTAACTATGGCTACACCTTC.

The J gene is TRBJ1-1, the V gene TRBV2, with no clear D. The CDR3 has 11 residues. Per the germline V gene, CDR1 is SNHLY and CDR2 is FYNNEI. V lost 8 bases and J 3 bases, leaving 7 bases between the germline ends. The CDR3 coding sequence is TGTGCCAGCCTTGTGGACACTGAAGCTTTCTTT. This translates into CASLVDTEAFF.

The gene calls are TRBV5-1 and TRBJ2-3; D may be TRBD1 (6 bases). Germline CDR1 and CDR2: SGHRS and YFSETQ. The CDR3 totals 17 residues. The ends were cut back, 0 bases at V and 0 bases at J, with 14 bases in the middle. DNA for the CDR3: TGCGCCAGCAGCTTGGGTCAGGGGAGTACCAGCACAGATACGCAGTATTTT. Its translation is CASSLGQGSTSTDTQYF. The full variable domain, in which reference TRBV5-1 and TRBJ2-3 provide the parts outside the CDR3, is KAGVTQTPRYLIKTRGQQVTLSCSPISGHRSVSWYQQTPGQGLQFLFEYFSETQRNKGNFPGRFSGRQFSNSRSEMNVSTLELGDSALYLCASSLGQGSTSTDTQYFGPGTRLTVL.

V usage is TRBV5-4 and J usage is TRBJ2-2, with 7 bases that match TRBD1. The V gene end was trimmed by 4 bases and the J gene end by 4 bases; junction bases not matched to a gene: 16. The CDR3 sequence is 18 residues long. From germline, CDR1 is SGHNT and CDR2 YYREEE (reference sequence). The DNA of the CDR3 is TGTGCCAGCAGCCACGACAGGGATTGGGCTCGGGGCACCGGGGAGCTGTTTTTT. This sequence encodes CASSHDRDWARGTGELFF.

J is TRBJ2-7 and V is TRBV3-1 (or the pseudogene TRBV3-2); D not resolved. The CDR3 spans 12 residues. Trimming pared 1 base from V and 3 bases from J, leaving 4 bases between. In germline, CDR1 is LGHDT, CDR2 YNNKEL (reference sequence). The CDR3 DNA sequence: TGTGCCAGCAGCCAAGGGCTCTACGAGCAGTACTTC. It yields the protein CASSQGLYEQYF.

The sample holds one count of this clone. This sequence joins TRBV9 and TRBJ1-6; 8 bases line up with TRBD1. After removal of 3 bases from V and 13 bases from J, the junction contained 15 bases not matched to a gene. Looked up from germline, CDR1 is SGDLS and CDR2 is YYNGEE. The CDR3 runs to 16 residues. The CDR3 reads CASSADRGDGEFPLHF. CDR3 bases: TGTGCCAGCAGCGCCGACAGGGGAGATGGAGAATTCCCCCTCCACTTT. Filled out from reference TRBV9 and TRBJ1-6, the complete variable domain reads DSGVTQTPKHLITATGQRVTLRCSPRSGDLSVYWYQQSLDQGLQFLIQYYNGEERAKGNILERFSAQQFPDLHSELNLSSLELGDSALYFCASSADRGDGEFPLHFGNGTRLTVT.

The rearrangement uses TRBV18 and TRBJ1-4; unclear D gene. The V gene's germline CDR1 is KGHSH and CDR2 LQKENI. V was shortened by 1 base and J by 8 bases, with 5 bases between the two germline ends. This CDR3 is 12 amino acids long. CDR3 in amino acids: CASSPREEKLFF. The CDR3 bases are TGTGCCAGCTCACCACGGGAAGAAAAACTGTTTTTT.